The 29 T cell receptor beta chains in this list originate from one sample, sequenced in a study of blood T cell repertoires in COVID-19. Using immunoSEQ multiplex PCR, the repertoire was profiled, and TCRdb retains in-frame clones only, with some absent. This table holds 150,000 to 200,000 clones, around 84% found once. Sequencing input: peripheral blood. These receptors all stem from a woman between 70 and 85 years old with COVID-19, enrolled during active disease.

This clone was found once. The chain employs TRBV11-2 and TRBJ1-1, with D hard to call. V shed 0 bases and J shed 8 bases, with 10 bases lying between them. The germline CDR1 and CDR2 sequences are SGHAT and FQNNGV. This CDR3 spans 13 amino acids. CDR3 in amino acids: CASSLDGGWEAFF. Here the CDR3 DNA reads TGTGCCAGCAGCTTAGACGGAGGGTGGGAAGCTTTCTTT.

The chain joins TRBV9 to TRBJ2-3; 9 nucleotides match TRBD2. The V segment lost 0 bases and the J segment 4 bases; nucleotides outside the gene matches: 6. The CDR3 loop spans 16 amino acids. Germline V gene lookup returns CDR1 SGDLS and CDR2 YYNGEE. The CDR3 spells CASSVGLAGVADTQYF. CDR3 nucleotide sequence: TGTGCCAGCAGCGTAGGGTTAGCGGGAGTCGCAGATACGCAGTATTTT. The entire variable domain, with the rest obtained from reference TRBV9 and TRBJ2-3, is as follows: DSGVTQTPKHLITATGQRVTLRCSPRSGDLSVYWYQQSLDQGLQFLIQYYNGEERAKGNILERFSAQQFPDLHSELNLSSLELGDSALYFCASSVGLAGVADTQYFGPGTRLTVL.

The rearrangement uses TRBV10-3 and TRBJ1-5; D is uncertain. The CDR3 has 14 amino acids. The germline gives CDR1 ENHRY, CDR2 SYGVKD. V was pared by 6 bases and J by 0 bases, with 9 bases between. The CDR3 coding sequence is TGTGCCATCAGGGGCACCGGTAGCAATCAGCCCCAGCATTTT. Translating it yields CAIRGTGSNQPQHF.

This clone is a singleton in its sample. This sequence joins TRBV29-1 and TRBJ2-1; D perhaps matches TRBD1 (6 bases). With 7 bases removed from V and 5 bases from J, the gap between germline ends came to 18 bases. This CDR3 has 14 residues. Germline V gene sequence: CDR1 SQVTM, CDR2 ANQGSEA. DNA for the CDR3: TGCAGCGCCCCGGGACAAGGGGACAACAATGAGCAGTTCTTC. This translates into CSAPGQGDNNEQFF.

This clone was seen many times. This chain links TRBV14 with TRBJ1-1; D is uncertain. CDR1 SGHDN and CDR2 FVKESK come from the germline V gene. With 0 bases removed from V and 1 base from J, the gap between germline ends came to 9 bases. CDR3 length equals 15 residues. The CDR3: CASSQEVGENTEAFF. The CDR3 DNA is TGTGCCAGCAGCCAAGAAGTCGGGGAGAACACTGAAGCTTTCTTT.

The chain is built from TRBV5-4 and TRBJ1-3; TRBD1 agrees at 10 bases. The germline gives CDR1 SGHNT, CDR2 YYREEE (reference sequence). The CDR3 totals 17 residues. V trimming: 3 bases; J trimming: 1 base; junction bases outside the gene matches: 7. In DNA, the CDR3 is TGTGCCAGCAGCTCGACAGGGGGCGGGAGATCTGGAAACACCATATATTTT. It translates to CASSSTGGGRSGNTIYF.

This clone came up a few times. V is TRBV28 and J is TRBJ2-1; D not resolved. Between the trimmed V and J ends, which lost 3 bases and 7 bases, there was a span of 4 bases. The CDR3 runs 11 residues. CDR1 and CDR2 from the germline V gene are MDHEN and SYDVKM. The CDR3 reads CASSFSNEQFF. The CDR3, as DNA: TGTGCCAGCAGTTTTTCAAATGAGCAGTTCTTC.

Only one count was recorded for this clone. The chain links TRBV9 to TRBJ2-2; 10 nucleotides line up with TRBD2. V shed 0 bases, J shed 5 bases, and the junction held 4 bases outside the gene matches. Germline V gene lookup returns CDR1 SGDLS and CDR2 YYNGEE. The CDR3 is 16 residues long. This CDR3 reads CASSVVGLADTGELFF. In DNA form, the CDR3 reads TGTGCCAGCAGCGTAGTTGGACTAGCGGATACCGGGGAGCTGTTTTTT.

The chain combines TRBV27 with TRBJ1-2; tentatively, D is TRBD1 (5 bases). CDR3 length equals 15 residues. Germline CDR1 is MNHEY and CDR2 is SMNVEV (reference sequence). Trimming removed 5 bases from V and 7 bases from J, with 20 bases in between. For the CDR3, the DNA is TGTGCCAGCAGTCCCGACCCGCGAGAAACAGGTGGCTACACCTTC. It is translated as CASSPDPRETGGYTF.

This rearrangement joins TRBV5-4 to TRBJ2-7; D may be TRBD2 (6 bases). From germline, CDR1 is SGHNT and CDR2 YYREEE (reference sequence). This CDR3 is built from 13 residues. The ends were cut back, 0 bases at V and 6 bases at J, with 10 bases in the middle. The CDR3 DNA reads as TGTGCCAGCAGCTTGGAACTAGCTGGCGAGCAGTACTTC. Its protein product is CASSLELAGEQYF.

The rearrangement joins TRBV29-1 to TRBJ1-2; D unclear. Germline-derived CDR1 and CDR2 are SQVTM and ANQGSEA. This CDR3 has 14 residues. The germline V and J ends were trimmed by 0 bases and 5 bases, with 13 bases remaining between them. The CDR3 region is CSVEDHGLLYGYTF. For the CDR3, the DNA is TGCAGCGTTGAAGATCACGGACTGTTATATGGCTACACCTTC. The full variable domain, completed using reference TRBV29-1 and TRBJ1-2, is SAVISQKPSRDICQRGTSLTIQCQVDSQVTMMFWYRQQPGQSLTLIATANQGSEATYESGFVIDKFPISRPNLTFSTLTVSNMSPEDSSIYLCSVEDHGLLYGYTFGSGTRLTVV.

The V call is TRBV12-5, the J call TRBJ1-5; no reliable D call. This CDR3 contains 15 residues. The germline V and J ends were trimmed by 5 bases and 7 bases, with 18 bases remaining between them. Germline CDR1 LGHNT, CDR2 FRNRAP. The CDR3 loop is CASGASRVGEQPQHF. CDR3 in DNA: TGTGCTAGTGGTGCCTCCCGGGTTGGAGAACAGCCCCAGCATTTT.

This clone was seen more than once but under ten times. The rearrangement links TRBV28 to TRBJ1-3; 7 positions agree with TRBD1. This CDR3 region has 14 residues. After removal of 5 bases from V and 4 bases from J, the junction contained 5 bases not matched to a gene. Germline-derived CDR1 and CDR2 are MDHEN and SYDVKM. The CDR3 loop reads CASSAPGQGNTIYF. The CDR3 DNA sequence: TGTGCCAGCAGTGCCCCGGGACAGGGAAACACCATATATTTT.

The chain has TRBV7-2 and TRBJ2-1; 12 nucleotides align to TRBD2. Germline V CDR1 and CDR2: SGHTA, FQGNSA. The V and J ends lost 0 bases and 7 bases, in that order; junction bases with no gene match: 4. The CDR3 is 16 residues long. In nucleotides, the CDR3 is TGTGCCAGCAGCTTAGCGGCACTAGCGGGAGGTAATGAGCAGTTCTTC. Amino acids: CASSLAALAGGNEQFF.

The genes are TRBV6-5 and TRBJ1-1; maybe TRBD1 (5 bases). Trimming took off 2 bases at V and 8 bases at J, with 12 bases between the two ends. This CDR3 contains 13 residues. Germline loops: CDR1 MNHEY, CDR2 SVGAGI. In DNA, the CDR3 is TGTGCCAGCAGTTACCCGACAGCCTCCGAAGCTTTCTTT. Translating gives CASSYPTASEAFF.

The rearrangement joins TRBV5-5 to TRBJ2-1, with 8 positions matching TRBD1. Germline lookup yields CDR1 SGHKS and CDR2 YYEKEE (reference sequence). This CDR3 has 15 amino acids. Trimming removed 0 bases from V and 9 bases from J; junction bases left unmatched: 8. The CDR3 reads CASSLGFGTGFEQFF. The DNA for the CDR3 is TGTGCCAGCAGCTTGGGTTTCGGGACAGGATTTGAGCAGTTCTTC.

This chain links TRBV5-4 with TRBJ2-7; TRBD1 matches at 10 bases. The CDR3 has 15 residues. CDR1 and CDR2 (germline): SGHNT, YYREEE (reference sequence). The V and J ends lost 0 bases and 3 bases, in that order; junction bases with no gene match: 3. The DNA for the CDR3 is TGTGCCAGCAGCTTGGGGGGACAGGGGTACTACGAGCAGTACTTC. It is translated as CASSLGGQGYYEQYF.

This clone was observed a single time. The chain employs TRBV12-3 or TRBV12-4 and TRBJ1-2; 7 bases are a match to TRBD1. Germline trimming cut 6 bases from V and 0 bases from J; bases unmatched to any gene: 1. The CDR3 is 13 residues long. The chain's CDR3 is CASRDRANYGYTF. The CDR3, as DNA: TGTGCCAGCAGAGACAGGGCTAACTATGGCTACACCTTC.

This clone was seen a few times. This chain joins TRBV30 and TRBJ2-2; D call uncertain. Germline CDR1 GTSNPN, CDR2 SVGIG (reference sequence). V was clipped by 4 bases and J by 0 bases, with 6 bases between them. The CDR3 sequence is 13 residues long. The CDR3 coding sequence is TGTGCCTGGACTCGGGCGAACACCGGGGAGCTGTTTTTT. The encoded protein is CAWTRANTGELFF. Full variable domain (rest looked up from reference TRBV30 and TRBJ2-2): SQTIHQWPATLVQPVGSPLSLECTVEGTSNPNLYWYRQAAGRGLQLLFYSVGIGQISSEVPQNLSASRPQDRQFILSSKKLLLSDSGFYLCAWTRANTGELFFGEGSRLTVL.

This clone showed up just a few times. The gene calls are TRBV6-5 and TRBJ1-4; D not certain. V was shortened by 8 bases and J by 7 bases, with 14 bases between the two germline ends. The CDR3 has 13 amino acids. Germline loops: CDR1 MNHEY, CDR2 SVGAGI. In nucleotides, the CDR3 is TGTGCCAGCGGTAGGACGGAGGGTGAAAAACTGTTTTTT. Translated, it gives CASGRTEGEKLFF.

This clone was counted many times. This chain connects TRBV6-6 to TRBJ1-2; 7 bases map to TRBD1. Germline V gene lookup returns CDR1 MNHNY and CDR2 SVGAGI (reference sequence). The CDR3 consists of 14 residues. Trimming cost V 0 bases and J 6 bases; bases outside gene matches: 4. As DNA, the CDR3 is TGTGCCAGCAGTTACTCGGTAACAGGGGATGGCTACACCTTC. Translation gives CASSYSVTGDGYTF.

This clone was detected a few times. The rearrangement uses TRBV24-1 and TRBJ1-1; weak D call: TRBD1 (6 bases). The CDR3 contains 15 residues. CDR1 and CDR2 from the germline V gene are KGHDR and SFDVKD. V was shortened by 4 bases and J by 2 bases, with 13 bases between the two germline ends. The CDR3 reads CATSDPDSPNTEAFF. In nucleotides, the CDR3 is TGTGCCACCAGTGACCCGGACAGTCCCAACACTGAAGCTTTCTTT.

The sample holds a few counts of this clone. This chain links TRBV7-8 with TRBJ1-2; no clear D gene. CDR1 and CDR2 (germline): SGHVS, FQNEAQ. This CDR3 has 15 residues. Trimming took off 1 base at V and 5 bases at J, with 14 bases between the two ends. CDR3 in amino acids: CASSLDGLGIYGYTF. The CDR3, as DNA: TGTGCCAGCAGCTTAGACGGCCTGGGCATATATGGCTACACCTTC.

The chain employs TRBV7-5 and TRBJ1-2; the table names TRBD1, a call not compared with the DNA. TRBV7-5 is designated a pseudogene. The CDR3 has 17 amino acids. This chain's CDR3 is CARSSIVRTGIDYGYTF. The CDR3 nucleotides read TGTGCCAGAAGCTCCATCGTCAGGACAGGGATAGACTATGGCTACACCTTC.

The chain is built from TRBV18 and TRBJ1-6; unclear D gene. CDR1 is KGHSH and CDR2 is LQKENI in the germline V gene. This CDR3 contains 13 residues. With 2 bases removed from V and 10 bases from J, the gap between germline ends came to 9 bases. DNA for the CDR3: TGTGCCAGCTCACCAAGCGGAAACTCACCCCTCCACTTT. It specifies CASSPSGNSPLHF.

The rearrangement links TRBV19 to TRBJ2-3; 10 positions agree with TRBD1. The CDR3 consists of 15 residues. Germline CDR1 is LNHDA and CDR2 is SQIVND (reference sequence). V lost 6 bases, J lost 3 bases, and 6 bases stayed unmatched. The CDR3 loop reads CASREGQGKTDTQYF. The CDR3 DNA reads as TGTGCCAGTAGAGAGGGACAGGGGAAGACAGATACGCAGTATTTT.

The chain has TRBV28 and TRBJ1-2; D is undetermined. Looked up from germline, CDR1 is MDHEN and CDR2 is SYDVKM. The V end lost 4 bases, the J end lost 3 bases, and 15 bases lay between the germline ends. This CDR3 comprises 15 residues. CDR3 loop: CASSSSGFGDYGYTF. The CDR3 region has the DNA TGTGCCAGCAGTTCCAGTGGATTCGGGGACTATGGCTACACCTTC.

The rearrangement joins TRBV2 to TRBJ1-1, with a possible D match to TRBD1 (5 bases). Per germline, CDR1 SNHLY and CDR2 FYNNEI. This CDR3 has 11 residues. V gave up 6 bases and J gave up 14 bases, with 16 bases separating them. DNA of the CDR3: TGTGCCAGCAGGGGGGGGGTAGAAGACTTCTTT. The encoded protein is CASRGGVEDFF.

The chain employs TRBV6-5 and TRBJ1-5; D call uncertain. Germline loops: CDR1 MNHEY, CDR2 SVGAGI. This CDR3 has 13 residues. V was shortened by 6 bases and J by 9 bases, with 15 bases between the two germline ends. CDR3 loop: CASSIDTNVPQHF. The CDR3 DNA sequence: TGTGCCAGCAGCATAGACACCAATGTGCCCCAGCATTTT.